The 7 T cell receptor beta chains listed next were all sequenced from one sample in a study of response to subunit inactivated influenza vaccine. MiXCR was run by TCRdb on the RT-PCR reads, yielding one entry per CDR3 protein. The table shows fewer than 800,000 distinct CDR3 sequences, with roughly 14% occurring only once. This specimen was PBMCs from blood, taken 11 to 12 days after vaccination. The receptors here all came from a man aged 45-65 years who received an inactivated influenza vaccine.

This clonotype has more than one count but fewer than ten. The chain couples TRBV7-2 to TRBJ1-5, with D unclear. The germline V and J ends were trimmed by 0 bases and 2 bases, with 8 bases remaining between them. The CDR3 has 15 residues. The germline V gene encodes CDR1 SGHTA and CDR2 FQGNSA. In DNA, the CDR3 is TGTGCCAGCAGCTTAGCCTGGACCCGCAATCAGCCCCAGCATTTT. It translates to CASSLAWTRNQPQHF.

This clonotype was seen a few times. The chain joins TRBV6-5 to TRBJ1-1, with 7 bases fitting TRBD1. This CDR3 contains 14 residues. Germline CDR1 reads MNHEY; CDR2 reads SVGAGI. V shed 4 bases and J 0 bases; nucleotides not matched to a gene: 2. The CDR3 DNA follows: TGTGCCAGCAGTTCCGGGACAGTGAACACTGAAGCTTTCTTT. It translates to CASSSGTVNTEAFF.

This clonotype was recorded a few times. The chain joins TRBV7-9 to TRBJ1-4, with D uncertain. The length of the CDR3 is 14 residues. V lost 6 bases and J lost 0, with 8 bases in between. Looked up from germline, CDR1 is SEHNR and CDR2 is FQNEAQ (reference sequence). Here the CDR3 reads CASSAITTNEKLFF. CDR3 DNA sequence: TGTGCCAGCAGTGCCATCACAACTAATGAAAAACTGTTTTTT.

V is TRBV3-1 and J is TRBJ1-5; the D gene is possibly TRBD1 (5 bases). Looked up from germline, CDR1 is LGHDT and CDR2 is YNNKEL (reference sequence). The CDR3 consists of 14 residues. V was clipped by 0 bases and J by 8 bases, with 11 bases between them. CDR3 protein: CASSQENRGKPQHF. The CDR3, as DNA: TGTGCCAGCAGCCAAGAGAATAGGGGAAAGCCCCAGCATTTT.

The V and J genes are TRBV6-1 and TRBJ2-7; no reliable D call. V was shortened by 2 bases and J by 3 bases, with 8 bases between the two germline ends. Germline lookup yields CDR1 MNHNS and CDR2 SASEGT. The CDR3 consists of 13 residues. The CDR3: CASSETAYYEQYF. The CDR3 bases are TGTGCCAGCAGTGAAACGGCGTACTACGAGCAGTACTTC.

This clonotype was seen repeatedly, ten times or more. The chain couples TRBV14 to TRBJ2-5; no clear D gene. V was cut by 3 bases and J by 5 bases, with 10 bases left in between. The CDR3 loop spans 13 amino acids. Germline V gene lookup returns CDR1 SGHDN and CDR2 FVKESK. The CDR3 sequence: CASSQGFVETQYF. The DNA of the CDR3 is TGTGCCAGCAGCCAGGGCTTCGTCGAGACCCAGTACTTC.

This clonotype came up a few times. DNA of the CDR3: TGTGCCAGCAGCTTGGACAGGGGGGCCTACAATGAGCAGTTCTTC. As protein: CASSLDRGAYNEQFF. The V and J genes are TRBV12-3 or TRBV12-4 and TRBJ2-1; TRBD1 agrees at 10 bases. The CDR3 length is 15 residues. The junction had 4 bases not matched to a gene; V was cut back by 6 bases and J by 2 bases.